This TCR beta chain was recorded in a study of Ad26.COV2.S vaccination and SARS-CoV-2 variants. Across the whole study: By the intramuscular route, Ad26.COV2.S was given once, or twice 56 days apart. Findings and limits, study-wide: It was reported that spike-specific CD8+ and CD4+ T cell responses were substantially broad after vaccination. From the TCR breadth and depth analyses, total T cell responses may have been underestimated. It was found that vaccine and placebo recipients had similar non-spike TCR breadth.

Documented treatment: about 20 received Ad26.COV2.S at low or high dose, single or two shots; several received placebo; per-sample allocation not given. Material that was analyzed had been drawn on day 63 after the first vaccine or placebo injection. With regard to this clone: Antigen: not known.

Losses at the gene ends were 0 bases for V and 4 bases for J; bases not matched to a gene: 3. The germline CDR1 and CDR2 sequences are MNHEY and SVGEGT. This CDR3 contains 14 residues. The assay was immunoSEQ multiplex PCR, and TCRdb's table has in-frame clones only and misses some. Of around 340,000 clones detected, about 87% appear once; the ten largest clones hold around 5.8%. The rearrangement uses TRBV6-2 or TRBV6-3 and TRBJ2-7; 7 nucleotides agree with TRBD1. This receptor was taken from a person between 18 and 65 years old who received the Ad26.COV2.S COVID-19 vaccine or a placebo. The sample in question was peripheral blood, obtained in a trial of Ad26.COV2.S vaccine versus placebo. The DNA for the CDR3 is TGTGCCAGCAGTTACTCGTTGGGACAGTACGAGCAGTACTTC. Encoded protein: CASSYSLGQYEQYF.